This T cell receptor beta chain emerged from a study of T cells in Graves' hyperthyroidism and ophthalmopathy. The investigators amplified TCR beta CDR3 regions from RNA transcripts. First-round RT-PCR with HTBI primers amplified the TCR CDR3 region. TCRdb itself ran the multiplex PCR reads through MiXCR, one entry per CDR3 protein. The sample includes a few hundred thousand distinct CDR3 sequences, roughly 50% of them seen just once. Trimming shortened V by 3 bases and J by 3 bases, and 6 bases separated the two germline ends. Germline CDR1 is MNHEY and CDR2 is SMNVEV (reference sequence). This CDR3 contains 14 residues. Many counts were recorded for this clonotype.

This sequence originates from a woman between 18 and 29 years old with Graves' hyperthyroidism. This sequence joins TRBV27 and TRBJ1-6; the D is unclear. Sequenced material: peripheral blood or thyroid tissue (not recorded which). The CDR3 is CASSFEYYNSPLHF. CDR3 DNA: TGTGCCAGCAGTTTCGAATACTATAATTCACCCCTCCACTTT.